These 26 T cell receptor beta chains were sequenced from one sample in a study of chemoradiotherapy in HPV16-positive cancers. Clones were read by immunoSEQ multiplex PCR, and TCRdb kept only the in-frame ones, dropping some. The table includes about 6,600 clones, more than 60% detected once. The specimen was tumor tissue, collected from a patient who underwent chemoradiotherapy. These receptors all stem from a human donor with HPV-associated anogenital cancer.

The rearrangement joins TRBV9 to TRBJ1-4; D is undetermined. CDR1 and CDR2 (germline): SGDLS, YYNGEE. The CDR3 is 15 residues long. V was pared by 0 bases and J by 8 bases, with 14 bases between. The CDR3 reads CASSVAQGLGEKLFF. In nucleotides, the CDR3 is TGTGCCAGCAGCGTAGCTCAAGGGTTAGGGGAAAAACTGTTTTTT.

This clone was seen once. The rearrangement uses TRBV25-1 and TRBJ2-2; no reliable D call. Germline CDR1 MGHDK, CDR2 SYGVNS. Trimming took off 2 bases at V and 0 bases at J, with 13 bases between the two ends. The CDR3 is made up of 17 amino acids. Written as DNA, the CDR3 is TGTGCCAGCAGTGAAGGTCCGGGCACCTCGAACACCGGGGAGCTGTTTTTT. Its translation is CASSEGPGTSNTGELFF.

This clone came up a few times. This chain links TRBV6-6 with TRBJ1-5; D remains ambiguous. The CDR3 length is 13 residues. Germline V gene sequence: CDR1 MNHNY, CDR2 SVGAGI (reference sequence). With 8 bases removed from V and 0 bases from J, the gap between germline ends came to 8 bases. CDR3 residues: CASQYGSNQPQHF. The CDR3 nucleotides are TGTGCCAGCCAATACGGTAGCAATCAGCCCCAGCATTTT.

The chain joins TRBV7-9 to TRBJ1-2; weak D call: TRBD1 (5 bases). The V end was cut by 3 bases, the J end by 2 bases, with 19 bases between. Germline V lookup: CDR1 SEHNR, CDR2 FQNEAQ (reference sequence). The CDR3 is 17 amino acids. The CDR3 here is CASSLGGARGWNYGYTF. The CDR3 DNA sequence: TGTGCCAGCAGCTTGGGAGGGGCGAGAGGTTGGAACTATGGCTACACCTTC.

The chain uses TRBV2 and TRBJ1-1; 8 bases align to TRBD1. V lost 7 bases and J lost 3; bases outside the gene matches: 7. The CDR3 has 14 residues. Germline V gene sequence: CDR1 SNHLY, CDR2 FYNNEI. The CDR3 nucleotides read TGTGCCAGCAAGCTGACAGGGGTGGACACTGAAGCTTTCTTT. Its protein is CASKLTGVDTEAFF.

This clone was counted only a few times. V gene TRBV29-1 combines with J gene TRBJ2-4; tentatively, D is TRBD1 or TRBD2 (6 bases each). Deletions cut 8 bases from V and 7 bases from J, with 15 bases between. CDR3 length: 12 residues. The germline V gene encodes CDR1 SQVTM and CDR2 ANQGSEA. CDR3: CSLMGAGNIQYF. The CDR3 DNA is TGCAGCCTAATGGGGGCGGGGAACATTCAGTACTTC. Full variable domain (rest looked up from reference TRBV29-1 and TRBJ2-4): SAVISQKPSRDICQRGTSLTIQCQVDSQVTMMFWYRQQPGQSLTLIATANQGSEATYESGFVIDKFPISRPNLTFSTLTVSNMSPEDSSIYLCSLMGAGNIQYFGAGTRLSVL.

This clone qualifies as large. The chain combines TRBV6-5 with TRBJ1-1, with D tentatively TRBD1 (5 bases). With 2 bases removed from V and 4 bases from J, the gap between germline ends came to 11 bases. This CDR3 contains 14 residues. In germline, CDR1 is MNHEY, CDR2 SVGAGI. The CDR3, as DNA: TGTGCCAGCAGTTACGTGCCCGGGGGCACTGAAGCTTTCTTT. Residues: CASSYVPGGTEAFF.

This clone was seen a single time. The rearrangement joins TRBV7-2 to TRBJ2-5, with TRBD2 identical over 7 bases. J was trimmed by 4 bases and V by 0 bases; bases with no gene match: 11. Germline V gene sequence: CDR1 SGHTA, CDR2 FQGNSA. The CDR3 is 17 residues long. CDR3 region: CASSLAIRATGGETQYF. In DNA, the CDR3 is TGTGCCAGCAGCTTAGCAATCCGGGCCACGGGGGGAGAGACCCAGTACTTC.

This sequence joins TRBV5-1 and TRBJ2-3; 12 bases are shared with TRBD2. The CDR3 contains 17 residues. V lost 3 bases and J lost 5; bases outside the gene matches: 10. Germline V gene sequence: CDR1 SGHRS, CDR2 YFSETQ. In DNA, the CDR3 is TGCGCCAGCAGCTCCTCCCTAGCGGGGGGGCCGAGAGATACGCAGTATTTT. This codes for CASSSSLAGGPRDTQYF.

This chain uses TRBV4-2 with TRBJ2-2, with 8 bases lining up with TRBD1. Germline loops: CDR1 LGHNA, CDR2 YNFKEQ. This CDR3 comprises 17 residues. V lost 0 bases and J lost 5; bases outside the gene matches: 8. Here the CDR3 DNA reads TGTGCCAGCAGCCAAGATGCAGGGGGCGGGGTGACCGGGGAGCTGTTTTTT. The encoded protein is CASSQDAGGGVTGELFF.

The chain combines TRBV4-3 with TRBJ2-2, with D perhaps matching TRBD2 (5 bases). Trimming removed 3 bases at V and 0 bases at J, with 11 bases between. This CDR3 spans 16 amino acids. Germline CDR1 LGHNA, CDR2 YSLEER. This chain's CDR3 is CASSHFLAANTGELFF. In nucleotides, the CDR3 is TGCGCCAGCAGCCACTTTCTAGCTGCGAACACCGGGGAGCTGTTTTTT.

V and J are TRBV10-3 and TRBJ1-1; TRBD1 agrees at 7 bases. V was clipped by 6 bases and J by 5 bases; unmatched bases: 6. The CDR3 has 13 amino acids. From germline, CDR1 is ENHRY and CDR2 SYGVKD. Here the CDR3 DNA reads TGTGCCATCAGAGGGGGCTTAGGGACTGAAGCTTTCTTT. It yields the protein CAIRGGLGTEAFF.

Here the CDR3 DNA reads TGTGCCAGCAGCCAAGGACAGGGAATTAATGAAAAACTGTTTTTT. Translation gives CASSQGQGINEKLFF. J is TRBJ1-4 and V is TRBV5-4, with 8 bases lining up with TRBD1. V shed 4 bases, J shed 4 bases, and the junction held 6 bases outside the gene matches. The CDR3 covers 15 residues. Germline assignment: CDR1 SGHNT and CDR2 YYREEE (reference sequence).

V is TRBV6-1 and J is TRBJ1-6; D call uncertain. Trimming cost V 5 bases and J 4 bases, with 9 bases left between them. The CDR3 consists of 14 residues. Germline CDR1 reads MNHNS; CDR2 reads SASEGT. The CDR3 is CASSSGPYNSPLHF. CDR3 DNA sequence: TGTGCCAGCAGTAGTGGGCCATATAATTCACCCCTCCACTTT.

V usage is TRBV7-9 and J usage is TRBJ2-2; TRBD1 matches 7 bases. V lost 3 bases and J lost 2; bases outside the gene matches: 9. The CDR3 extends over 17 amino acids. Per the germline V gene, CDR1 is SEHNR and CDR2 is FQNEAQ (reference sequence). Written as DNA, the CDR3 is TGTGCCAGCAGCTTCCACCTGGACAGGAAAAACACCGGGGAGCTGTTTTTT. Translated: CASSFHLDRKNTGELFF.

On this clone itself: The sample holds other DNA sequences that translate to the same CDR3. J is TRBJ2-6 and V is TRBV5-6; maybe TRBD1 (5 bases). CDR3 size: 16 residues. The V end lost 3 bases, the J end lost 3 bases, and 13 bases lay between the germline ends. The V gene's germline CDR1 is SGHDT and CDR2 YYEEEE. The CDR3 coding sequence is TGTGCCAGCAGCTCTGAGAAGGGGTATGGGGCCAACGTCCTGACTTTC. Translation: CASSSEKGYGANVLTF.

The J gene is TRBJ1-1, the V gene TRBV19; D ambiguous. The CDR3 is 14 residues long. The germline V gene encodes CDR1 LNHDA and CDR2 SQIVND (reference sequence). The germline V and J ends were trimmed by 2 bases and 2 bases, with 9 bases remaining between them. The CDR3 coding sequence is TGTGCCAGTAGTATACAGTCGGGAAACACTGAAGCTTTCTTT. It encodes CASSIQSGNTEAFF. The full variable domain, completed using reference TRBV19 and TRBJ1-1, is DGGITQSPKYLFRKEGQNVTLSCEQNLNHDAMYWYRQDPGQGLRLIYYSQIVNDFQKGDIAEGYSVSREKKESFPLTVTSAQKNPTAFYLCASSIQSGNTEAFFGQGTRLTVV.

V usage is TRBV27 and J usage is TRBJ2-7; tentatively, D is TRBD1 (5 bases). This CDR3 is 13 amino acids long. Looked up from germline, CDR1 is MNHEY and CDR2 is SMNVEV (reference sequence). Trimming took off 2 bases at V and 0 bases at J, with 5 bases between the two ends. The CDR3 protein is CASSLGASYEQYF. The CDR3 DNA is TGTGCCAGCAGTTTAGGGGCCTCCTACGAGCAGTACTTC.

This rearrangement joins TRBV7-9 to TRBJ1-2, with 7 bases that match TRBD1. Germline V gene lookup returns CDR1 SEHNR and CDR2 FQNEAQ (reference sequence). J was trimmed by 8 bases and V by 1 base; bases with no gene match: 1. CDR3 size: 12 residues. CDR3 sequence (DNA): TGTGCCAGCAGCTTAGAAGGGGGCGGCTACACCTTC. Its translation: CASSLEGGGYTF. Complete variable domain (other parts from reference TRBV7-9 and TRBJ1-2): DTGVSQNPRHKITKRGQNVTFRCDPISEHNRLYWYRQTLGQGPEFLTYFQNEAQLEKSRLLSDRFSAERPKGSFSTLEIQRTEQGDSAMYLCASSLEGGGYTFGSGTRLTVV.

The J gene is TRBJ2-5, the V gene TRBV4-1; 8 bases align to TRBD2. The germline gives CDR1 MGHRA, CDR2 YSYEKL. CDR3 length: 14 amino acids. Trimming at V came to 1 base and at J to 9 bases, leaving 7 bases not matched to a gene. The CDR3 DNA sequence: TGCGCCAGCAGCCAAGTGAGGCTAGCGGGCCCCCAGTACTTC. Its protein is CASSQVRLAGPQYF.

J is TRBJ2-7 and V is TRBV28; D not resolved. V was clipped by 4 bases and J by 3 bases, with 13 bases between them. Looked up from germline, CDR1 is MDHEN and CDR2 is SYDVKM. This CDR3 has 14 residues. Written as DNA, the CDR3 is TGTGCCAGCAGTTCCTTCAGGAGCCTCTACGAGCAGTACTTC. This sequence encodes CASSSFRSLYEQYF.

This clone has only a few counts. The chain carries TRBV27 and TRBJ2-2, with 14 bases matching TRBD2. The V gene end was trimmed by 8 bases and the J gene end by 6 bases; junction bases not matched to a gene: 8. Germline CDR1 and CDR2: MNHEY and SMNVEV (reference sequence). The CDR3 length is 16 residues. The CDR3 nucleotides read TGTGCCAGCCACCCTGGGACTAGCGGGGGTCCCGGGGAGCTGTTTTTT. It codes for CASHPGTSGGPGELFF.

This chain connects TRBV5-1 to TRBJ1-3, with no clear D. Trimming shortened V by 8 bases and J by 3 bases, and 6 bases separated the two germline ends. CDR1 is SGHRS, CDR2 YFSETQ, per germline. CDR3 length: 11 amino acids. The DNA for the CDR3 is TGCGCCAGTTTAGGTGGAAACACCATATATTTT. This sequence encodes CASLGGNTIYF.

A remark on this clone: This same CDR3 is encoded by further DNA sequences in the sample. V gene TRBV7-6 combines with J gene TRBJ1-5; D is uncertain. Trimming shortened V by 2 bases and J by 5 bases, and 7 bases separated the two germline ends. CDR1 and CDR2 (germline): SGHVS, FNYEAQ. The CDR3 contains 13 residues. CDR3 bases: TGTGCCAGCAGCTTAAGGAGAGATCAGCCCCAGCATTTT. Its translation is CASSLRRDQPQHF.

This chain links TRBV13 with TRBJ2-1; TRBD2 might be the D (5 bases). Trimming took off 6 bases at V and 9 bases at J, with 12 bases between the two ends. The CDR3 loop spans 12 amino acids. Germline V gives CDR1 PRHDT, CDR2 FYEKMQ (reference sequence). Written as DNA, the CDR3 is TGTGCCAGCAGAGTACGGGAATCTGAGCAGTTCTTC. Protein: CASRVRESEQFF.

The chain recombines TRBV5-1 with TRBJ1-4; a possible D gene is TRBD1 (6 bases). The V end was cut by 3 bases, the J end by 5 bases, with 14 bases between. CDR3 size: 15 residues. Germline assignment: CDR1 SGHRS and CDR2 YFSETQ. CDR3 nucleotide sequence: TGCGCCAGCAGCTCTATCGGGGGCGGGAATGAAAAACTGTTTTTT. This codes for CASSSIGGGNEKLFF.